What follows are 24 T cell receptor beta chains derived from one specimen sequenced in a study of molecular identifiers for immune sequencing clone quantification. TCRdb reprocessed the PCR reads via MiXCR and lists one record per CDR3 protein. This table holds hundreds of thousands of distinct CDR3 sequences, about 23% found once. Sequenced: naive CD8+ T cells from blood, with Jurkat cell RNA spiked in. Subset: FACS-sorted CD8+CD4-CCR7+CD45RA+ naive T cells. These receptors came from a human donor in good health. Some libraries in this study had Jurkat cell RNA spiked in.

This chain connects TRBV10-2 to TRBJ2-3; D remains unclear. The CDR3 extends over 14 amino acids. Germline V gene data show CDR1 as WSHSY and CDR2 as SAAADI. V lost 3 bases and J 0 bases, leaving 7 bases between the germline ends. This CDR3 is CASSDYGSTDTQYF. The CDR3 region has the DNA TGCGCCAGCAGTGATTACGGTAGCACAGATACGCAGTATTTT.

This clonotype was recorded many times. V usage is TRBV28 and J usage is TRBJ2-3, with 8 bases matching TRBD2. Germline CDR1 MDHEN, CDR2 SYDVKM. V shed 1 base, J shed 3 bases, and the junction held 12 bases outside the gene matches. The CDR3 runs 18 residues. Written as DNA, the CDR3 is TGTGCCAGCAGTTTATCGACCCTAGCGGGCTTGTATACAGATACGCAGTATTTT. It specifies CASSLSTLAGLYTDTQYF.

The rearrangement joins TRBV20-1 to TRBJ1-5; D is possibly TRBD1 (5 bases). V lost 3 bases and J 9 bases, leaving 12 bases between the germline ends. Germline loops: CDR1 DFQATT, CDR2 SNEGSKA (reference sequence). This CDR3 comprises 12 residues. CDR3 coding DNA: TGCAGTGCTAGGGCCGGGGCCCCGCCCCAGCATTTT. Amino acid sequence: CSARAGAPPQHF.

A few counts support this clonotype. J is TRBJ2-7 and V is TRBV29-1, with a weak D call TRBD2 (5 bases). The CDR3 is 13 amino acids. Between the trimmed V and J ends, which lost 5 bases and 2 bases, there was a span of 13 bases. CDR1 and CDR2 from the germline V gene are SQVTM and ANQGSEA. The CDR3 coding sequence is TGCAGCGTTATAACTAGTTCTACCTACGAGCAGTACTTC. This gives the protein CSVITSSTYEQYF.

This clonotype was picked up many times. The chain carries TRBV7-9 and TRBJ1-6; TRBD1 aligns across 8 bases. This CDR3 contains 15 residues. Germline V gene sequence: CDR1 SEHNR, CDR2 FQNEAQ (reference sequence). V shed 4 bases and J 7 bases; nucleotides not matched to a gene: 6. CDR3 loop: CASSSQTGVNSPLHF. The CDR3 region has the DNA TGTGCCAGCAGCTCGCAGACAGGGGTCAATTCACCCCTCCACTTT. The whole variable domain, filled in from reference TRBV7-9 and TRBJ1-6, reads DTGVSQNPRHKITKRGQNVTFRCDPISEHNRLYWYRQTLGQGPEFLTYFQNEAQLEKSRLLSDRFSAERPKGSFSTLEIQRTEQGDSAMYLCASSSQTGVNSPLHFGNGTRLTVT.

This clonotype has only a few counts. CDR3: CAQDRERDTQYF. For the CDR3, the DNA is TGTGCCCAGGACAGAGAAAGAGATACGCAGTATTTT. The genes are TRBV30 and TRBJ2-3, with a tentative D call TRBD1 (6 bases). The CDR3 contains 12 residues. The V gene's germline CDR1 is GTSNPN and CDR2 SVGIG (reference sequence). The V gene lost 8 bases and the J gene lost 5 bases, with 14 bases spanning the gap.

This chain links TRBV20-1 with TRBJ2-3, with unresolved D. Trimming took off 1 base at V and 2 bases at J, with 10 bases between the two ends. Germline V lookup: CDR1 DFQATT, CDR2 SNEGSKA (reference sequence). The CDR3 is 14 amino acids. CDR3 in amino acids: CSARAPDATDTQYF. DNA for the CDR3: TGCAGTGCTAGAGCGCCGGACGCCACAGATACGCAGTATTTT.

In its sample, this clonotype was seen a few times. The genes are TRBV2 and TRBJ2-1; perhaps TRBD1 as D (6 bases). The CDR3 covers 16 residues. Germline CDR1 reads SNHLY; CDR2 reads FYNNEI. Trimming cost V 0 bases and J 4 bases, with 13 bases left between them. The CDR3 sequence: CASSEATGQKYNEQFF. Written as DNA, the CDR3 is TGTGCCAGCAGTGAAGCGACAGGACAGAAGTACAATGAGCAGTTCTTC.

This clonotype appeared a few times. This chain uses TRBV4-1 with TRBJ2-7; 7 nucleotides agree with TRBD1. CDR3 length: 16 residues. V shed 0 bases and J 2 bases; nucleotides not matched to a gene: 7. The germline V gene has CDR1 MGHRA and CDR2 YSYEKL. CDR3: CASSQDRQGVTYEQYF. The CDR3 nucleotides are TGCGCCAGCAGCCAAGATCGGCAGGGGGTAACCTACGAGCAGTACTTC.

This clonotype came up a few times. The V and J genes are TRBV7-9 and TRBJ2-3; D not resolved. Deletions cut 8 bases from V and 1 base from J, with 10 bases between. CDR3 size: 13 residues. Germline CDR1 is SEHNR and CDR2 is FQNEAQ (reference sequence). The CDR3 sequence: CASWTARTDTQYF. The DNA for the CDR3 is TGTGCCAGCTGGACCGCCCGCACAGATACGCAGTATTTT.

The CDR3, as DNA: TGTGCCAGCAGTTACGGCGCTAGCGGCACAGATACGCAGTATTTT. It yields the protein CASSYGASGTDTQYF. The rearrangement links TRBV6-5 to TRBJ2-3; weak D call: TRBD2 (6 bases). V lost 2 bases and J 1 base, leaving 10 bases between the germline ends. This CDR3 comprises 15 residues. From germline, CDR1 is MNHEY and CDR2 SVGAGI.

Note on this clonotype: A much larger clone lies a single base off, so this may be a read error. The rearrangement links TRBV2 to TRBJ1-3, with D uncertain. Per germline, CDR1 SNHLY and CDR2 FYNNEI. The CDR3 totals 15 residues. CDR3 residues: CASSETPRPGNAIYF. The CDR3 DNA reads as TGTGCCAGCAGTGAAACCCCGAGGCCTGGAAACGCCATATATTTT.

The J gene is TRBJ2-7, the V gene TRBV20-1; 7 bases fit TRBD1. Germline V lookup: CDR1 DFQATT, CDR2 SNEGSKA (reference sequence). This CDR3 contains 14 residues. Trimming took 5 bases from V and 2 from J; bases not matched to a gene: 9. CDR3 protein: CSAFSGTVTYEQYF. In DNA form, the CDR3 reads TGCAGTGCTTTTTCCGGGACAGTGACCTACGAGCAGTACTTC.

A note on this clonotype: A much larger clone sits a single nucleotide away, making a read error possible. CDR3 sequence reads: CASSLGLKDIQYF. The DNA for the CDR3 is TGTGCCAGCAGCTTGGGGCTGAAAGACATTCAGTACTTC. The rearrangement links TRBV13 to TRBJ2-4; possible D gene TRBD1, 5 bases. V lost 3 bases and J 8 bases, leaving 11 bases between the germline ends. The CDR3 extends over 13 amino acids. CDR1 and CDR2 from the germline V gene are PRHDT and FYEKMQ (reference sequence).

This clonotype was seen many times. Compared with germline, one end of the junction differs, possibly owing to a read error. The chain has TRBV7-6 and TRBJ2-3; 8 bases are shared with TRBD2. This CDR3 region has 13 residues. The germline V gene has CDR1 SGHVS and CDR2 FNYEAQ. CDR3 in amino acids: CASSLVGRGDVHF. The CDR3 coding sequence is TGTGCCAGCAGCTTAGTTGGGCGGGGGGATGTGCATTTT.

This clonotype has a single count. A much larger clone differs by one base, so this may be a read error. The J gene is TRBJ2-2, the V gene TRBV13; D is possibly TRBD1 or TRBD2 (5 bases each). The germline V gene encodes CDR1 PRHDT and CDR2 FYEKMQ (reference sequence). The CDR3 runs to 15 residues. The CDR3 region is CASSLGITNTGALFF. The CDR3 nucleotides read TGTGCCAGCAGCTTAGGGATCACGAACACCGGGGCGCTGTTTTTT.

This clonotype has ten or more counts. The V and J genes are TRBV7-9 and TRBJ2-1; D may be TRBD2 (6 bases). Between the trimmed V and J ends, which lost 1 base and 0 bases, there was a span of 13 bases. CDR3 length: 17 residues. From germline, CDR1 is SEHNR and CDR2 FQNEAQ (reference sequence). The CDR3 loop is CASSLEIAGSSYNEQFF. In DNA, the CDR3 is TGTGCCAGCAGCTTAGAGATAGCCGGGAGCTCCTACAATGAGCAGTTCTTC.

Details on this clonotype: This may arise from a read error, as a much more abundant clone is one base away. The V gene is TRBV7-2, the J gene TRBJ2-1, with a possible D match to TRBD2 (6 bases). In germline, CDR1 is SGHTA, CDR2 FQGNSA. CDR3 size: 14 residues. DNA for the CDR3: TGTGCCAGCAGCTTAGCCCGGCGCGGGAATGAGAAGTTCTTC. As protein: CASSLARRGNEKFF.

Note on this clonotype: A read error may produce the germline difference seen at one junction end. The J gene is TRBJ2-7, the V gene TRBV12-3 or TRBV12-4; perhaps D is TRBD1 or TRBD2 (5 bases each). CDR3 length equals 12 residues. CDR3 loop: CASPGTSHEQYF. The CDR3 DNA reads TGTGCCAGCCCGGGGACCTCCCACGAGCAGTACTTC.

A few counts support this clonotype. This rearrangement joins TRBV4-3 to TRBJ1-2; TRBD1 agrees at 7 bases. Trimming took 1 base from V and 4 from J; bases not matched to a gene: 9. The CDR3 extends over 16 amino acids. Germline CDR1 LGHNA, CDR2 YSLEER. Here the CDR3 DNA reads TGCGCCAGCAGCCAAGTAAAGACAGGGCGCTCCTATGGCTACACCTTC. Its translation is CASSQVKTGRSYGYTF.

This clonotype showed up many times. The rearrangement uses TRBV9 and TRBJ2-5; D not certain. The CDR3 totals 12 residues. V dropped 0 bases and J dropped 4 bases, with 4 bases sitting between them. From germline, CDR1 is SGDLS and CDR2 YYNGEE. The CDR3 nucleotides are TGTGCCAGCAGCGTAGCCGGAGAGACCCAGTACTTC. It translates to CASSVAGETQYF.

A word on this clonotype: The junction differs from germline at one of its ends, possibly a read error. The chain uses TRBV29-1 and TRBJ2-7; possible D gene TRBD1, 7 bases. The CDR3 totals 14 residues. Germline lookup yields CDR1 SQVTM and CDR2 ANQGSEA. CDR3 residues: CGVETRGVLSEQYF. The CDR3 nucleotides read TGCGGCGTTGAAACCAGGGGGGTTTTAAGCGAGCAGTACTTC.

This clonotype occurred many times. V usage is TRBV7-2 and J usage is TRBJ2-3; D might be TRBD2 (6 bases). This CDR3 is 12 amino acids long. Germline loops: CDR1 SGHTA, CDR2 FQGNSA. With 8 bases removed from V and 10 bases from J, the gap between germline ends came to 16 bases. CDR3 residues: CASHSAGNPQYF. The DNA of the CDR3 is TGTGCCAGCCATTCCGCGGGAAATCCGCAGTATTTT. The full variable domain, rest sourced from reference TRBV7-2 and TRBJ2-3, is GAGVSQSPSNKVTEKGKDVELRCDPISGHTALYWYRQSLGQGLEFLIYFQGNSAPDKSGLPSDRFSAERTGGSVSTLTIQRTQQEDSAVYLCASHSAGNPQYFGPGTRLTVL.

In this sample, this clonotype turned up many times. The V and J genes are TRBV7-9 and TRBJ1-1; TRBD1 aligns across 8 bases. Unmatched junction bases numbered 7, after V lost 5 bases and J lost 8 bases. The CDR3 has 13 amino acids. Per the germline V gene, CDR1 is SEHNR and CDR2 is FQNEAQ (reference sequence). CDR3 amino acids: CASSTRTGREAFF. In nucleotides, the CDR3 is TGTGCCAGCAGCACGCGGACAGGGAGGGAAGCTTTCTTT.